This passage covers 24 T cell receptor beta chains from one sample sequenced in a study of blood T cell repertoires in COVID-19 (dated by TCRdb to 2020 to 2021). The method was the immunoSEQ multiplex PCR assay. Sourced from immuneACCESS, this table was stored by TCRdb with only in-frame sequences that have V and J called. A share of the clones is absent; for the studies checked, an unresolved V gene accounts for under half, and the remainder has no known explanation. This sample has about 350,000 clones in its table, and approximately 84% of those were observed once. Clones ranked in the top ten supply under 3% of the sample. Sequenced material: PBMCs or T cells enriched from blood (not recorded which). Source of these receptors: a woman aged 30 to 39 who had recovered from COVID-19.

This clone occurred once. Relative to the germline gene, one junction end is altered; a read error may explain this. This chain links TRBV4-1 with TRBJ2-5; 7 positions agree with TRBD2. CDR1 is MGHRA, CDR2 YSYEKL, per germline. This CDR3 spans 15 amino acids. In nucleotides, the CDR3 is TGCGCCAGCACCCAACTAGGGAGGGCCGACGAGACCCAGTACTTC. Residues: CASTQLGRADETQYF.

In DNA, the CDR3 is TGTGCCACCGGCGGAAACACCATATATTTT. The encoded protein is CATGGNTIYF. V usage is TRBV15 and J usage is TRBJ1-3; D not certain. The V end was cut by 8 bases, the J end by 4 bases, with 3 bases between. The CDR3 is made up of 10 amino acids. Germline-derived CDR1 and CDR2 are LNHNV and YYDKDF (reference sequence).

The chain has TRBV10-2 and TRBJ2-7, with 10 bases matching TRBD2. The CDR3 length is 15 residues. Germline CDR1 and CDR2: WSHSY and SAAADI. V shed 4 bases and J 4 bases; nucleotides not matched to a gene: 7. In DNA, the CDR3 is TGCGCCAGCAGTGCGATACTAGCGGGGATATACGAGCAGTACTTC. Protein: CASSAILAGIYEQYF.

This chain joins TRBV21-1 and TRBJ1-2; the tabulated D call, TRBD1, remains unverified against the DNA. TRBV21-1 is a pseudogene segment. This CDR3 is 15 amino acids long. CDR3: CASSNCTAPNYGYTF. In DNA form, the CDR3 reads TGTGCCAGCAGCAATTGCACAGCTCCTAACTATGGCTACACCTTC.

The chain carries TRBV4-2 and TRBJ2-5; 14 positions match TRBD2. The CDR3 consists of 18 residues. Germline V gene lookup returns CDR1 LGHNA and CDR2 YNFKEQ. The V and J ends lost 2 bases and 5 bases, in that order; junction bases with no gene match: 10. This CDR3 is CASSQLGTSGSPGETQYF. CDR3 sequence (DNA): TGTGCCAGCAGCCAACTCGGGACTAGCGGGAGTCCCGGGGAGACCCAGTACTTC.

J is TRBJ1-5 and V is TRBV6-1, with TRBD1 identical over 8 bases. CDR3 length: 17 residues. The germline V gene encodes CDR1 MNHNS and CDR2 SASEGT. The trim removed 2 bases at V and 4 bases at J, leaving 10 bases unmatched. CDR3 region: CASSEHSRTGINQPQHF. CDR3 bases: TGTGCCAGCAGTGAACATTCCAGGACAGGGATTAATCAGCCCCAGCATTTT.

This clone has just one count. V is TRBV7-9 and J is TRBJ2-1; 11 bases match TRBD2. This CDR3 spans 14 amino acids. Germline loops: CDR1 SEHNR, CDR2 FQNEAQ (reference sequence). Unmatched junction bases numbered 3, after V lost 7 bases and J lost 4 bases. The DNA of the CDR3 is TGTGCCAGCACCGGGACTAGCGGATACAATGAGCAGTTCTTC. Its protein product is CASTGTSGYNEQFF.

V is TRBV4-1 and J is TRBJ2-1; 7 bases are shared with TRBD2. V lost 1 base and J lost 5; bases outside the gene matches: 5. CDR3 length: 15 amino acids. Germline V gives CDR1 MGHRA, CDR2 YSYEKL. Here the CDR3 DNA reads TGCGCCAGCAGCCAAGTTGGGCTAGCGGACAATGAGCAGTTCTTC. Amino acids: CASSQVGLADNEQFF.

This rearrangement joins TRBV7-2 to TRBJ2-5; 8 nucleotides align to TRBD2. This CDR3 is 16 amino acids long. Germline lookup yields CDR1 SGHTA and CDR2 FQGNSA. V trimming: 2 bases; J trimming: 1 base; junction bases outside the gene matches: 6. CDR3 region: CASSLRSGSAQETQYF. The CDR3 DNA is TGTGCCAGCAGCTTACGGAGCGGGAGCGCCCAAGAGACCCAGTACTTC.

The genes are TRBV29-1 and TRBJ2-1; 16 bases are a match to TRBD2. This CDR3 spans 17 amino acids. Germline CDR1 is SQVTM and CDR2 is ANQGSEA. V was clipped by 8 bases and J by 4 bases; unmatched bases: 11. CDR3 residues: CSSRAGTSGGVYNEQFF. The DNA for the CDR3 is TGCAGCTCTAGGGCAGGGACTAGCGGGGGGGTTTACAATGAGCAGTTCTTC.

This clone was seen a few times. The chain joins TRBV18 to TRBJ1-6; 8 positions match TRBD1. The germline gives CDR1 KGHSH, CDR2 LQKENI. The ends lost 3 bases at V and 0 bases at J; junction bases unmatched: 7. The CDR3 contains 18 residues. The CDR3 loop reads CASSPGTGWSSYNSPLHF. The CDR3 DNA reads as TGTGCCAGCTCACCGGGGACAGGCTGGAGCTCCTATAATTCACCCCTCCACTTT.

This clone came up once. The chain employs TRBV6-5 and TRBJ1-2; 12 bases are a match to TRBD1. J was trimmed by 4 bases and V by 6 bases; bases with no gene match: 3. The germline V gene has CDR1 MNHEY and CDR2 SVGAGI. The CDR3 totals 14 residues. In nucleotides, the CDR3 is TGTGCCAGCAGCGGGGACAGGGGGCCCTATGGCTACACCTTC. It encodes CASSGDRGPYGYTF.

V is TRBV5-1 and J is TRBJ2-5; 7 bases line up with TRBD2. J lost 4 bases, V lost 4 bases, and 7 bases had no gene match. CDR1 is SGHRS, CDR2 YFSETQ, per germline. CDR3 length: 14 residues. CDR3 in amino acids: CASSPEVAGETQYF. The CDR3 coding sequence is TGCGCCAGCAGCCCCGAAGTAGCGGGAGAGACCCAGTACTTC.

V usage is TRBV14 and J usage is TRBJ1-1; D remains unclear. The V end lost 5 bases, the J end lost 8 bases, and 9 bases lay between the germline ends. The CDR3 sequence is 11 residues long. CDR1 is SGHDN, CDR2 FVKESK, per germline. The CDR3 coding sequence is TGTGCCAGCAGCGGAGGATTCGAAGCTTTCTTT. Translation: CASSGGFEAFF.

The CDR3 reads CASRPGTGSAEAFF. CDR3 nucleotide sequence: TGTGCCAGCAGACCCGGGACAGGGAGCGCTGAAGCTTTCTTT. J is TRBJ1-1 and V is TRBV6-5, with TRBD1 matching 9 bases. V shed 6 bases, J shed 6 bases, and the junction held 8 bases outside the gene matches. The CDR3 is 14 residues long. Germline lookup yields CDR1 MNHEY and CDR2 SVGAGI.

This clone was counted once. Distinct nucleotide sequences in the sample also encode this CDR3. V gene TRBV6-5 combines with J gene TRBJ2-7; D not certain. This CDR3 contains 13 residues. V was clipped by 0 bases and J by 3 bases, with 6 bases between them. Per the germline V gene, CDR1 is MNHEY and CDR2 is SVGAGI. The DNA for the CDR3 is TGTGCCAGCAGTTACTCGGCTGTCTACGAGCAGTACTTC. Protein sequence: CASSYSAVYEQYF.

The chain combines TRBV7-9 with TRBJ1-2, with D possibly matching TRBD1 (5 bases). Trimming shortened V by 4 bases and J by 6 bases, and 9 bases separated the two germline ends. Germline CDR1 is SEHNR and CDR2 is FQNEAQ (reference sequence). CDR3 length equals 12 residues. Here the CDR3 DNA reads TGTGCCAGCAGCTCTAGGGGAAATGGCTACACCTTC. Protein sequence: CASSSRGNGYTF. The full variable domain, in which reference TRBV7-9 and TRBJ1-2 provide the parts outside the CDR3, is DTGVSQNPRHKITKRGQNVTFRCDPISEHNRLYWYRQTLGQGPEFLTYFQNEAQLEKSRLLSDRFSAERPKGSFSTLEIQRTEQGDSAMYLCASSSRGNGYTFGSGTRLTVV.

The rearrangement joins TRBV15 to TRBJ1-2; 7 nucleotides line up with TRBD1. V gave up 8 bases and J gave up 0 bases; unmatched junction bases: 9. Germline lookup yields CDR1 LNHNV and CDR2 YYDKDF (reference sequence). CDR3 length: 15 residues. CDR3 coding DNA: TGTGCCACCGCGAGGGACAGTTTTACTAACTATGGCTACACCTTC. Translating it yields CATARDSFTNYGYTF.

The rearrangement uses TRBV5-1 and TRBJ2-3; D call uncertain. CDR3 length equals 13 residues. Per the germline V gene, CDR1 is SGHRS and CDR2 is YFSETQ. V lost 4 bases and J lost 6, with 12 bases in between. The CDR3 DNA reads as TGCGCCAGCAGCAATTCCCTCGGGGATACGCAGTATTTT. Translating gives CASSNSLGDTQYF.

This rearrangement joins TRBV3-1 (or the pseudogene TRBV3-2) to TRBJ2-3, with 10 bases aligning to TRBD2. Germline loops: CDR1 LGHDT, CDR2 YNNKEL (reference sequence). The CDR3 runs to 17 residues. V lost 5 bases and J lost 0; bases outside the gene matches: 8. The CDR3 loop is CASSARILAGSTDTQYF. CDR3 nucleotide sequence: TGTGCCAGCAGCGCCCGTATACTAGCGGGGAGCACAGATACGCAGTATTTT.

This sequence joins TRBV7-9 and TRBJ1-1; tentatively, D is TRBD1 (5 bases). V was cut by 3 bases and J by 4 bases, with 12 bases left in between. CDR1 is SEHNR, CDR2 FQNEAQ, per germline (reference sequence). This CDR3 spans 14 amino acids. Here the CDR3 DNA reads TGTGCCAGCAGCTTTCGGGGCGGGGGCACTGAAGCTTTCTTT. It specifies CASSFRGGGTEAFF.

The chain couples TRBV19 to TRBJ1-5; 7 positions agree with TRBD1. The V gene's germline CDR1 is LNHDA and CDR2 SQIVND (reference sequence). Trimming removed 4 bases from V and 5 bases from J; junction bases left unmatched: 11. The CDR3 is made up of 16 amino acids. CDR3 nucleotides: TGTGCCAGTAGTACCCCGACAGGGCCCGACGATCAGCCCCAGCATTTT. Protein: CASSTPTGPDDQPQHF.

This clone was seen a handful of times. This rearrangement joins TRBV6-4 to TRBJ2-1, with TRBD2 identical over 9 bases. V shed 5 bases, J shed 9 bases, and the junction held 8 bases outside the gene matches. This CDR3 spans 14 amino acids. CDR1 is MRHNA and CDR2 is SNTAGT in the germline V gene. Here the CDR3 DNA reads TGTGCCAGCAGTCGAAAGCTAGCGGGAACTGAGCAGTTCTTC. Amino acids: CASSRKLAGTEQFF.

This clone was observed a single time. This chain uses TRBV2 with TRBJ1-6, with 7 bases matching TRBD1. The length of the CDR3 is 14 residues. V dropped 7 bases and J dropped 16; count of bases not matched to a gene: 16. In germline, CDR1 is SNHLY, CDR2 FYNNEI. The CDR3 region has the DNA TGTGCCAGCATAAGAGAGACCACCGGGACAGTACTCCACTTT. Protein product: CASIRETTGTVLHF. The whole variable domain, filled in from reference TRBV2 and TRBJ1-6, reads EPEVTQTPSHQVTQMGQEVILRCVPISNHLYFYWYRQILGQKVEFLVSFYNNEISEKSEIFDDQFSVERPDGSNFTLKIRSTKLEDSAMYFCASIRETTGTVLHFGNGTRLTVT.